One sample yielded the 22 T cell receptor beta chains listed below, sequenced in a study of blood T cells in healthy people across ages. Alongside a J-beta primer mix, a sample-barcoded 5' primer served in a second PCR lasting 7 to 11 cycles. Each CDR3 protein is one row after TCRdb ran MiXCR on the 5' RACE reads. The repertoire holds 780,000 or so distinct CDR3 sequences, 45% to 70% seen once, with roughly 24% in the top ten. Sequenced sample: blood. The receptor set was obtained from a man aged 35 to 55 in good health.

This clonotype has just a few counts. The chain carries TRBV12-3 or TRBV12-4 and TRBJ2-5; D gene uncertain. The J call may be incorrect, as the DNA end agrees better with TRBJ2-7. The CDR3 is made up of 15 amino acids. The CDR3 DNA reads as TGTGCCAGCAGTTTAGAGGCAGGATGGTCCCACGAGCAGTACTTC. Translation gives CASSLEAGWSHEQYF.

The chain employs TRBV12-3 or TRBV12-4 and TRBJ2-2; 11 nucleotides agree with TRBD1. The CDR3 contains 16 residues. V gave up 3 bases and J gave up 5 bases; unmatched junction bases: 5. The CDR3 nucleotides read TGTGCCAGCAGTTTCCCGGACAGGGGGCTTACCGGGGAGCTGTTTTTT. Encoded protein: CASSFPDRGLTGELFF.

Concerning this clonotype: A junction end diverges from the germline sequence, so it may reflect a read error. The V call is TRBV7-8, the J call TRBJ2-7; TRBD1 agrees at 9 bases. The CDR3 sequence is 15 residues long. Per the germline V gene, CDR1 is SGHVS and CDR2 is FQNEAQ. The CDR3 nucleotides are TGTGCCTGCAGTGCAAGGGGGACAGGGACCTACGAGCAGTACTTC. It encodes CACSARGTGTYEQYF.

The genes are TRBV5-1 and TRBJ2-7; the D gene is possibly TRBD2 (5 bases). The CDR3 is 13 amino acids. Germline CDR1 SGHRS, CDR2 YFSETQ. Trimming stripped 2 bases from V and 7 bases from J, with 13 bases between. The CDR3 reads CASSLDGIGEQYF. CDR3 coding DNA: TGCGCCAGCAGCTTAGACGGGATCGGGGAGCAGTACTTC. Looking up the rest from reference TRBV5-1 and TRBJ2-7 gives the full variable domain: KAGVTQTPRYLIKTRGQQVTLSCSPISGHRSVSWYQQTPGQGLQFLFEYFSETQRNKGNFPGRFSGRQFSNSRSEMNVSTLELGDSALYLCASSLDGIGEQYFGPGTRLTVT.

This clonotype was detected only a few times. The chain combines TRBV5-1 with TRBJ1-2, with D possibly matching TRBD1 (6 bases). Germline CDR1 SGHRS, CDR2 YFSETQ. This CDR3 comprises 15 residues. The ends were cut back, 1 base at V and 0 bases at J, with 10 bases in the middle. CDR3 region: CASSLLTGANYGYTF. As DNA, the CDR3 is TGCGCCAGCAGCTTGCTGACAGGAGCTAACTATGGCTACACCTTC.

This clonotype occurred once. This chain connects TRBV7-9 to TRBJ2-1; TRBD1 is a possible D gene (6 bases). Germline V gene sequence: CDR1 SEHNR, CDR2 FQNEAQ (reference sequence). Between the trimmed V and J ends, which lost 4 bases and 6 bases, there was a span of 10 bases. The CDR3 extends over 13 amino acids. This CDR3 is CASSSTGTNEQFF. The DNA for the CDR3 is TGTGCCAGCAGCTCAACAGGGACCAATGAGCAGTTCTTC.

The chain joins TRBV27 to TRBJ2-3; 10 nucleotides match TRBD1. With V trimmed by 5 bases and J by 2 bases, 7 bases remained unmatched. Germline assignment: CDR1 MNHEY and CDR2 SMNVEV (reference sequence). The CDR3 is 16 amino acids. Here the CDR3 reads CASSTGTGAFTDTQYF. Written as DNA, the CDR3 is TGTGCCAGCAGTACTGGGACAGGGGCATTCACAGATACGCAGTATTTT.

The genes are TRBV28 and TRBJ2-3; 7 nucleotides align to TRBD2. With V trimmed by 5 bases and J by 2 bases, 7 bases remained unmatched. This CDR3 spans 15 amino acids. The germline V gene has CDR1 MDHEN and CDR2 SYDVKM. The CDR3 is CASSPGEGLTDTQYF. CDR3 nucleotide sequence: TGTGCCAGCAGTCCTGGGGAGGGACTCACAGATACGCAGTATTTT.

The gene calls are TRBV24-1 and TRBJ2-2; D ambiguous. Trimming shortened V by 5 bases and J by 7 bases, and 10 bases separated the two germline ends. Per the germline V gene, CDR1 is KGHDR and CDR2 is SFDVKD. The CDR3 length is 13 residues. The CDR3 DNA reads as TGTGCCACCAGTGGCACATGGGGCGGGGAGCTGTTTTTT. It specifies CATSGTWGGELFF.

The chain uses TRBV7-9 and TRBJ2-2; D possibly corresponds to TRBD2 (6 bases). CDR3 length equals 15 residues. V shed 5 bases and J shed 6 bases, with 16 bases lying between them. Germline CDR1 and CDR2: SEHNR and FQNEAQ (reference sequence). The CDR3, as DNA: TGTGCCAGCAGCCCCCTCCTGCGGGGCTCCGGGGAGCTGTTTTTT. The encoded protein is CASSPLLRGSGELFF.

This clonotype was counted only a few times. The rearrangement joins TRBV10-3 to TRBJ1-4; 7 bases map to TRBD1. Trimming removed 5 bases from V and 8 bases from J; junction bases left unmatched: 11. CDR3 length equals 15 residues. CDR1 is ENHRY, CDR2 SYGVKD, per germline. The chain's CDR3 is CAISPVTGFGEKLFF. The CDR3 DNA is TGTGCCATCAGTCCCGTGACAGGGTTCGGAGAAAAACTGTTTTTT.

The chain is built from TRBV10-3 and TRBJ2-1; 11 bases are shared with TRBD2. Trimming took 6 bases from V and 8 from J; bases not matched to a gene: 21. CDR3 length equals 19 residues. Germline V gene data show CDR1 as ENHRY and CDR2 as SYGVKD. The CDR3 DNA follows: TGTGCCATCAGCGAGGATGGAACTACTAGCGGGAGAGTTATGGATGAGCAGTTCTTC. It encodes CAISEDGTTSGRVMDEQFF.

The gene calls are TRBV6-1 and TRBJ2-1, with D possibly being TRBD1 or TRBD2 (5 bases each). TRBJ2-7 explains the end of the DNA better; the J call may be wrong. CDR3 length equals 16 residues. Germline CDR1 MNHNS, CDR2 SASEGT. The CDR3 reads CASSEARGFSYNEQYF. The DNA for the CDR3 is TGTGCCAGCAGTGAAGCACGGGGCTTTTCCTACAATGAGCAGTACTTC.

The chain's CDR3 is CATSKPDLGETQYF. The CDR3 nucleotides are TGTGCCACCAGCAAACCAGACTTAGGAGAGACCCAGTACTTC. The chain carries TRBV15 and TRBJ2-5; D uncertain. The germline V gene has CDR1 LNHNV and CDR2 YYDKDF (reference sequence). The CDR3 extends over 14 amino acids. Trimming pared 4 bases from V and 4 bases from J, leaving 13 bases between.

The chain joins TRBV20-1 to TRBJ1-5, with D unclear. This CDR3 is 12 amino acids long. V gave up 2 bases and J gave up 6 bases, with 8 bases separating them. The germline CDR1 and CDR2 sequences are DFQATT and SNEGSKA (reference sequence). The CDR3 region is CSARWLSQPQHF. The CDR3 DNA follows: TGCAGTGCTAGATGGTTGAGTCAGCCCCAGCATTTT.

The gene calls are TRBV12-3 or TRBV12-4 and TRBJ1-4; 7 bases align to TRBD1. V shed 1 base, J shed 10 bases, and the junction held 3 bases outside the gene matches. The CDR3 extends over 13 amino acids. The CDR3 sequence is CASSLGGGVKLFF. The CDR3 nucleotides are TGTGCCAGCAGTTTAGGAGGGGGCGTAAAACTGTTTTTT.

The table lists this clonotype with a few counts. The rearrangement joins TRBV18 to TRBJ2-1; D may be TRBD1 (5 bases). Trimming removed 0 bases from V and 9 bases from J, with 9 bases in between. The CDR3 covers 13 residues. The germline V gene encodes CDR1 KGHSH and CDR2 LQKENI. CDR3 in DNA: TGTGCCAGCTCACCACCTCAGGGTGGTGAGCAGTTCTTC. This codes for CASSPPQGGEQFF.

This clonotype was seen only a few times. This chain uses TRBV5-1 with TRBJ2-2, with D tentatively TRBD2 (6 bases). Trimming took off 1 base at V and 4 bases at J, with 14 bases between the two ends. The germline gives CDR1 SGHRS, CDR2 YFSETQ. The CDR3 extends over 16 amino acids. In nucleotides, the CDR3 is TGCGCCAGCAGCTTGCACGGTAGCGGAGTCACCGGGGAGCTGTTTTTT. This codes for CASSLHGSGVTGELFF.

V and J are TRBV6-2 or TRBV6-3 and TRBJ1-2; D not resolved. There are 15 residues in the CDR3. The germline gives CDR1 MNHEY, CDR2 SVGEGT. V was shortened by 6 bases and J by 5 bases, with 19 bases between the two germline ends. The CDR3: CASRRGDLKWYGYTF. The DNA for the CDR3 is TGTGCCAGCAGACGTGGGGATCTGAAGTGGTATGGCTACACCTTC.

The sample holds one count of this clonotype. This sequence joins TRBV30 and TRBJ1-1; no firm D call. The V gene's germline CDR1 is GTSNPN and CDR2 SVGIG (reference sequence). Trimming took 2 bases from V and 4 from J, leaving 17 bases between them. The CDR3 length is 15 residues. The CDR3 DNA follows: TGTGCCTGGAGTTCCGTGGAGACGGGGTCCACTGAAGCTTTCTTT. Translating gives CAWSSVETGSTEAFF.

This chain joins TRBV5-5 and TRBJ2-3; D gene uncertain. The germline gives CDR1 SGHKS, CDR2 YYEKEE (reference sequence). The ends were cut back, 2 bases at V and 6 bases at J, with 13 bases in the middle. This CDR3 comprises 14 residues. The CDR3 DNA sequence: TGTGCCAGCAGCTTTTCGTCGCGGTCGGATACGCAGTATTTT. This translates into CASSFSSRSDTQYF.

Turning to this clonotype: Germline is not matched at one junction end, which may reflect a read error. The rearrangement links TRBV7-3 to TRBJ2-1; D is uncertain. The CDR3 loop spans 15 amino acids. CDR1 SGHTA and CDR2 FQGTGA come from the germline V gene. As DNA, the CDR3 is TGTGCCAGTAGCTCGCAAACCTCCGTCTACAATGAGCAGTTCTTC. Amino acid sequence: CASSSQTSVYNEQFF.